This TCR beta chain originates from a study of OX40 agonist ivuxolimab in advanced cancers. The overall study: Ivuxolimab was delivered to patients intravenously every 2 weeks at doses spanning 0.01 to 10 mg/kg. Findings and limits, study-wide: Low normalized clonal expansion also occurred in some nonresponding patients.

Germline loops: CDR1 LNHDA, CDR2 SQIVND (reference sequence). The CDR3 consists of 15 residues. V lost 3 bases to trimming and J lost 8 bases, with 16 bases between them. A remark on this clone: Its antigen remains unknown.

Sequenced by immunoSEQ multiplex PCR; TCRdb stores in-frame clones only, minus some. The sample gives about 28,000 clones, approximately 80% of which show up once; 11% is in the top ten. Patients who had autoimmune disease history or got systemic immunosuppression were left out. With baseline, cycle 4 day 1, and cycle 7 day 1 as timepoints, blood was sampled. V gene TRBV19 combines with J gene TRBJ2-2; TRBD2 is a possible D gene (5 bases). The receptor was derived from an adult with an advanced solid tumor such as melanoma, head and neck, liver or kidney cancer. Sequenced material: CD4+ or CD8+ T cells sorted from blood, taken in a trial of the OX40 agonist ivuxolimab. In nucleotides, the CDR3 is TGTGCCAGTAGTATTGGGATTCTAGCATCGGGGGAGCTGTTTTTT. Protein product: CASSIGILASGELFF.